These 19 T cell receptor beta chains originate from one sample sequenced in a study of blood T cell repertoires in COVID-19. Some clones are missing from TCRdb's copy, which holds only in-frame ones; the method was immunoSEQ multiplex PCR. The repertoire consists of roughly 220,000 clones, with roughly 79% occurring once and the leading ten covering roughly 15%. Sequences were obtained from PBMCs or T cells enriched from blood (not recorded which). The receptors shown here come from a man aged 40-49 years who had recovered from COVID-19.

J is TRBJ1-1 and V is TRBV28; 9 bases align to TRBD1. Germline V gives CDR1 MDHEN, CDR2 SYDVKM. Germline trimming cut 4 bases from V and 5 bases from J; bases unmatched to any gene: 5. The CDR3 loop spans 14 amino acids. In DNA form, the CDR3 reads TGTGCCAGCAGTTACCAGACAGGGGGGACTGAAGCTTTCTTT. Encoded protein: CASSYQTGGTEAFF.

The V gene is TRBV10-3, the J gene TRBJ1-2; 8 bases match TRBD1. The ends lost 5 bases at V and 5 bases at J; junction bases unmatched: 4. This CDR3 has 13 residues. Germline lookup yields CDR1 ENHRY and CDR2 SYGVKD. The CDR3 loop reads CAISRTGNYGYTF. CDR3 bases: TGTGCCATCAGTAGGACAGGGAATTATGGCTACACCTTC.

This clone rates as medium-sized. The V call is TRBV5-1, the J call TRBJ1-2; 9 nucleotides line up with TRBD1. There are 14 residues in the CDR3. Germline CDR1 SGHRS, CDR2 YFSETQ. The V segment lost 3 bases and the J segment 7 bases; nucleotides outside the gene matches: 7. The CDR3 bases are TGCGCCAGCAGCTACGGACAGGGACAGGGTGGCTACACCTTC. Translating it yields CASSYGQGQGGYTF.

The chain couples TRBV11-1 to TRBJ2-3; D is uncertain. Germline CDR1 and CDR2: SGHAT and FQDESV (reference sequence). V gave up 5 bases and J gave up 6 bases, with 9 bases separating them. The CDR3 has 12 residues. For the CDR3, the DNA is TGTGCCAGCAGCCGACTTACTGATACGCAGTATTTT. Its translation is CASSRLTDTQYF. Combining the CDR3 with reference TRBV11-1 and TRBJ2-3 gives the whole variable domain EAEVAQSPRYKITEKSQAVAFWCDPISGHATLYWYRQILGQGPELLVQFQDESVVDDSQLPKDRFSAERLKGVDSTLKIQPAELGDSAMYLCASSRLTDTQYFGPGTRLTVL.

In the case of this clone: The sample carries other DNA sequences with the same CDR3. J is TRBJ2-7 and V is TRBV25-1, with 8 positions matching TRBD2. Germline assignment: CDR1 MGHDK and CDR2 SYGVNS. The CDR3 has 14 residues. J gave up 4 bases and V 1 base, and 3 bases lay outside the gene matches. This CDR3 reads CASSESGTSYEQYF. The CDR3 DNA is TGTGCCAGCAGTGAATCTGGGACTAGTTACGAGCAGTACTTC.

The CDR3 DNA follows: TGTGCCAGCAGTTTAACTAGGGAGCAGTACTTC. Translating it yields CASSLTREQYF. The rearrangement links TRBV28 to TRBJ2-7; possible D gene TRBD2, 5 bases. CDR3 length equals 11 residues. V lost 2 bases, J lost 7 bases, and 6 bases lay in between. Germline V lookup: CDR1 MDHEN, CDR2 SYDVKM.

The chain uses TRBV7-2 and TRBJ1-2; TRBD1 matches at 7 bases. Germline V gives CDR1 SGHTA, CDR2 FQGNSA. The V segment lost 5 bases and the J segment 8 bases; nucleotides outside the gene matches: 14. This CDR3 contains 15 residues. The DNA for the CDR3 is TGTGCCAGCAGCGCCCGGAGGGGGCAGGGCGACGGCTACACCTTC. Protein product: CASSARRGQGDGYTF.

The CDR3, as DNA: TGTGCCAGCAGCTGGGGTAGCGGGGTCTACAATGAGCAGTTCTTC. It encodes CASSWGSGVYNEQFF. The chain uses TRBV7-2 and TRBJ2-1; 8 bases agree with TRBD2. The CDR3 runs to 15 residues. J was trimmed by 3 bases and V by 4 bases; bases with no gene match: 5. Germline CDR1 SGHTA, CDR2 FQGNSA. Supplemented by reference TRBV7-2 and TRBJ2-1, the full variable domain reads GAGVSQSPSNKVTEKGKDVELRCDPISGHTALYWYRQSLGQGLEFLIYFQGNSAPDKSGLPSDRFSAERTGGSVSTLTIQRTQQEDSAVYLCASSWGSGVYNEQFFGPGTRLTVL.

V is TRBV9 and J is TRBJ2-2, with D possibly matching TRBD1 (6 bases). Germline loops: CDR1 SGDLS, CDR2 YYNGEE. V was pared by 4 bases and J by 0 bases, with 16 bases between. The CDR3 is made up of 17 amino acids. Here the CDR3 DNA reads TGTGCCAGCAGCTCACCCGACAGGCCCGCGAACACCGGGGAGCTGTTTTTT. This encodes CASSSPDRPANTGELFF.

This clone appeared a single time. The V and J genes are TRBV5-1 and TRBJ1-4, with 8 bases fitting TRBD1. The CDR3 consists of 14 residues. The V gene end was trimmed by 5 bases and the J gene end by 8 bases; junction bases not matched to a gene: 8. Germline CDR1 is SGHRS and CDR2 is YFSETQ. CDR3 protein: CASRETGVDEKLFF. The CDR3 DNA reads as TGCGCCAGCAGGGAGACAGGGGTCGACGAAAAACTGTTTTTT.

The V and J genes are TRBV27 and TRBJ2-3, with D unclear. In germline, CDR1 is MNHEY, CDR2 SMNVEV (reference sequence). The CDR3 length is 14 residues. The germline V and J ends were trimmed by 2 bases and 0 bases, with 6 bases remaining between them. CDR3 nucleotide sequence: TGTGCCAGCAGTTTAACTCTAAGCACAGATACGCAGTATTTT. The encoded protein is CASSLTLSTDTQYF.

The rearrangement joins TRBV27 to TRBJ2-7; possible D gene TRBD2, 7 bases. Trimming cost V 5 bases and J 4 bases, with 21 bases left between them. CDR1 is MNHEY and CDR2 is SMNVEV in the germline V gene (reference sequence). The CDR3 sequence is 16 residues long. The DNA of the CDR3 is TGTGCCAGCAGTAGGGGGGGGGTCCCTACTACTTACGAGCAGTACTTC. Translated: CASSRGGVPTTYEQYF.

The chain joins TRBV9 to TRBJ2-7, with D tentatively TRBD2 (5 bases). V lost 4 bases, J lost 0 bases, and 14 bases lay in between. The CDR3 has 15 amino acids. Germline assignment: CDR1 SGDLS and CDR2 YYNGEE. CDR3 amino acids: CASSPQEAGSYEQYF. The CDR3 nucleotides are TGTGCCAGCAGCCCCCAGGAGGCCGGCTCCTACGAGCAGTACTTC. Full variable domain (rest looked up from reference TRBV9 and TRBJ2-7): DSGVTQTPKHLITATGQRVTLRCSPRSGDLSVYWYQQSLDQGLQFLIQYYNGEERAKGNILERFSAQQFPDLHSELNLSSLELGDSALYFCASSPQEAGSYEQYFGPGTRLTVT.

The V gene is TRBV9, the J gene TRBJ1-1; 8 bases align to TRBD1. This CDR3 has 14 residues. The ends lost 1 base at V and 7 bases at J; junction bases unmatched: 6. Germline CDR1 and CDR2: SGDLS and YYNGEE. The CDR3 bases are TGTGCCAGCAGCGTAAGCCAGGGGGCTGGTGAAGCTTTCTTT. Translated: CASSVSQGAGEAFF.

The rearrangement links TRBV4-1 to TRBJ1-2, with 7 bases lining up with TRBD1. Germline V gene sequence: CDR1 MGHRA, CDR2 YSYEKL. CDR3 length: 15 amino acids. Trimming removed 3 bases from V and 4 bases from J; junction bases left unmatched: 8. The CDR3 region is CASSHLQGYGYGYTF. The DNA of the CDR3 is TGCGCCAGCAGCCACCTACAGGGGTACGGCTATGGCTACACCTTC.

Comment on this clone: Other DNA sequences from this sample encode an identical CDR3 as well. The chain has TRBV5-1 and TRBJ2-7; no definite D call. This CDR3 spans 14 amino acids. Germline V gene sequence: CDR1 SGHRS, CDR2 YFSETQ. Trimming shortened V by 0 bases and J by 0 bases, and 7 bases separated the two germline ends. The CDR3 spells CASSLAAASYEQYF. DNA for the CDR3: TGCGCCAGCAGCTTGGCTGCGGCCTCCTACGAGCAGTACTTC. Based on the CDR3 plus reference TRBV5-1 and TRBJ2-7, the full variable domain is KAGVTQTPRYLIKTRGQQVTLSCSPISGHRSVSWYQQTPGQGLQFLFEYFSETQRNKGNFPGRFSGRQFSNSRSEMNVSTLELGDSALYLCASSLAAASYEQYFGPGTRLTVT.

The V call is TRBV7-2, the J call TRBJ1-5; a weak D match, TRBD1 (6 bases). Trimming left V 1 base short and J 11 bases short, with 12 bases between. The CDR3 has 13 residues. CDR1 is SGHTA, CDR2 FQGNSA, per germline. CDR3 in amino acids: CASSLERSGAQHF. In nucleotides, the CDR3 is TGTGCCAGCAGCTTAGAACGATCAGGGGCCCAGCATTTT. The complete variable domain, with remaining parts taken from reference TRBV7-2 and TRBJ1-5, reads GAGVSQSPSNKVTEKGKDVELRCDPISGHTALYWYRQSLGQGLEFLIYFQGNSAPDKSGLPSDRFSAERTGGSVSTLTIQRTQQEDSAVYLCASSLERSGAQHFGDGTRLSIL.

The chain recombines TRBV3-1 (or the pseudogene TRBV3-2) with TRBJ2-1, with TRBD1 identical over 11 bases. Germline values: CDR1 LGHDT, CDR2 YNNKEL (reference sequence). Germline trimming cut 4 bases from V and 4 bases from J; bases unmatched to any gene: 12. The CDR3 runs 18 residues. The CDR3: CASSPLSFGQGAYNEQFF. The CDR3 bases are TGTGCCAGCAGCCCTCTCTCATTCGGACAGGGGGCTTACAATGAGCAGTTCTTC.

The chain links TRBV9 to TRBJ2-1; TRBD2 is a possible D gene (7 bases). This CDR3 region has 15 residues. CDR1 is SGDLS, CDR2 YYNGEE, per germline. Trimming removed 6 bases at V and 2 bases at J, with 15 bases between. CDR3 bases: TGTGCCAGCAACCTAGGGGGGGCCCCCTACAATGAGCAGTTCTTC. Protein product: CASNLGGAPYNEQFF. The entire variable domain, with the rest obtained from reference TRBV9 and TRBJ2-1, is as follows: DSGVTQTPKHLITATGQRVTLRCSPRSGDLSVYWYQQSLDQGLQFLIQYYNGEERAKGNILERFSAQQFPDLHSELNLSSLELGDSALYFCASNLGGAPYNEQFFGPGTRLTVL.